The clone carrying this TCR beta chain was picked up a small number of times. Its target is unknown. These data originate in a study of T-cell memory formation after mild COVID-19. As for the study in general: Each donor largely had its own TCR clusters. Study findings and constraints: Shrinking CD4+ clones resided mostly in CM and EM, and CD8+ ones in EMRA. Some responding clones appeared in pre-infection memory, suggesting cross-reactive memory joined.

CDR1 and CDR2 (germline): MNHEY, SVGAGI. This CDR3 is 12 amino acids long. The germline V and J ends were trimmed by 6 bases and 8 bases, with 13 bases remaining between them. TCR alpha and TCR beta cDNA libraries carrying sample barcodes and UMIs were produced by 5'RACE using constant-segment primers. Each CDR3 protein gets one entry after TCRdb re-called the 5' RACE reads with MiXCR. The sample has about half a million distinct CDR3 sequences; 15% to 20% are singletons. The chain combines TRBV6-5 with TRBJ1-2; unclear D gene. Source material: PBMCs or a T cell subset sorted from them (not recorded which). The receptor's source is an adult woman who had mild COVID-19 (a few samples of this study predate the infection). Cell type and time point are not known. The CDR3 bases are TGTGCCAGCAGCTCCGAGGTGGGAGGCTACACCTTC. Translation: CASSSEVGGYTF.